A selection of T cell receptor beta chains follows, all from one sample in a study of cytomegalovirus exposure and HLA in healthy donors. TCRdb's table, derived via immunoSEQ multiplex PCR, lists solely in-frame clones and lacks some. The sample contains around 200,000 clones, more than 65% of which appear only once. The material sequenced was PBMCs. These receptors were obtained from a woman aged 18-30 years in good health and CMV-seropositive. The CDR3 runs from the conserved cysteine through the conserved F or W. The order of the fields is D gene, J gene, clone size, CDR3 length, V gene, CDR3 DNA, CDR3 protein. The D gene is left open where the match is weak. A clone size is listed for some rows: how often the clone was seen (once, few, many), or a class if it is expanded.

d_call: -
j_call: TRBJ1-2
clone_size: -
cdr3_length: 13
v_call: TRBV9
cdr3_nt: TGTGCCAGCAGCGTACGGTCAAACTATGGCTACACCTTC
cdr3_aa: CASSVRSNYGYTF

d_call: TRBD1
j_call: TRBJ1-6
clone_size: -
cdr3_length: 14
v_call: TRBV5-8
cdr3_nt: TGTGCCAGCAGTTCCCGGGACAGCGACTCACCCCTCCACTTT
cdr3_aa: CASSSRDSDSPLHF

d_call: -
j_call: TRBJ2-3
clone_size: -
cdr3_length: 15
v_call: TRBV5-6
cdr3_nt: TGTGCCAGCAGCTTGGGCGGGGGCAACACAGATACGCAGTATTTT
cdr3_aa: CASSLGGGNTDTQYF

d_call: -
j_call: TRBJ2-2
clone_size: few
cdr3_length: 13
v_call: TRBV5-6
cdr3_nt: TGTGCCAGCACCTCGGCCTGGACTGGGGAGCTGTTTTTT
cdr3_aa: CASTSAWTGELFF

d_call: -
j_call: TRBJ1-1
clone_size: -
cdr3_length: 15
v_call: TRBV5-1
cdr3_nt: TGCGCCAGCAGCTCACCCCAACAGGGTCTCACTGAAGCTTTCTTT
cdr3_aa: CASSSPQQGLTEAFF

d_call: TRBD2
j_call: TRBJ2-1
clone_size: -
cdr3_length: 15
v_call: TRBV19
cdr3_nt: TGTGCCAGCCTAAAAATAGCGGGGGACTACAATGAGCAGTTCTTC
cdr3_aa: CASLKIAGDYNEQFF

d_call: -
j_call: TRBJ1-3
clone_size: -
cdr3_length: 15
v_call: TRBV6-5
cdr3_nt: TGTGCCAGCAGTTCCGGACAGCACTCTGGAAACACCATATATTTT
cdr3_aa: CASSSGQHSGNTIYF

d_call: TRBD2
j_call: TRBJ2-1
clone_size: once
cdr3_length: 15
v_call: TRBV5-1
cdr3_nt: TGCGCCAGCAGACTACGGACTAGCGGGGGCGACGGGCAGTTCTTC
cdr3_aa: CASRLRTSGGDGQFF

d_call: -
j_call: TRBJ1-6
clone_size: -
cdr3_length: 15
v_call: TRBV14
cdr3_nt: TGTGCCAGCAGTATAGGTGACAGCCGGAAATCACCCCTCCACTTT
cdr3_aa: CASSIGDSRKSPLHF

d_call: -
j_call: TRBJ1-4
clone_size: -
cdr3_length: 16
v_call: TRBV5-8
cdr3_nt: TGTGCCAGCAGCCCATTTTTGGGGCAATCTAATGAAAAACTGTTTTTT
cdr3_aa: CASSPFLGQSNEKLFF

d_call: -
j_call: TRBJ2-1
clone_size: -
cdr3_length: 12
v_call: TRBV6-1
cdr3_nt: TGTGCCAGCAGTGAATACTATGGTGAGCAGTTCTTC
cdr3_aa: CASSEYYGEQFF

d_call: TRBD1
j_call: TRBJ1-2
clone_size: -
cdr3_length: 13
v_call: TRBV5-4
cdr3_nt: TGTGCCAGCAGCCTTGACAGGGGCTATGGCTACACCTTC
cdr3_aa: CASSLDRGYGYTF

d_call: -
j_call: TRBJ1-2
clone_size: -
cdr3_length: 17
v_call: TRBV14
cdr3_nt: TGTGCCAGCAGCCAAGTTGTGTCCCGACAGGTGGACAATGGCTACACCTTC
cdr3_aa: CASSQVVSRQVDNGYTF

d_call: TRBD1
j_call: TRBJ1-1
clone_size: -
cdr3_length: 15
v_call: TRBV15
cdr3_nt: TGTGCCACCAGCAGAGATTTGAGGGGGCACACTGAAGCTTTCTTT
cdr3_aa: CATSRDLRGHTEAFF

d_call: TRBD2
j_call: TRBJ2-2
clone_size: -
cdr3_length: 17
v_call: TRBV7-9
cdr3_nt: TGTGCCAGCAGCCGTACTAGCGGGGGCCTGAACACCGGGGAGCTGTTTTTT
cdr3_aa: CASSRTSGGLNTGELFF

d_call: TRBD1
j_call: TRBJ1-4
clone_size: -
cdr3_length: 14
v_call: TRBV6-1
cdr3_nt: TGTGCCAGCAGAACAGGGGCAACTAATGAAAAACTGTTTTTT
cdr3_aa: CASRTGATNEKLFF

d_call: TRBD1
j_call: TRBJ1-5
clone_size: -
cdr3_length: 15
v_call: TRBV5-5
cdr3_nt: TGTGCCAGCAGCTTGACAGGGGCTTCCAATCAGCCCCAGCATTTT
cdr3_aa: CASSLTGASNQPQHF

d_call: TRBD2
j_call: TRBJ2-3
clone_size: -
cdr3_length: 17
v_call: TRBV11-2
cdr3_nt: TGTGCCAGCAGCGATACAAGGACTAGCGTGGGCACAGATACGCAGTATTTT
cdr3_aa: CASSDTRTSVGTDTQYF

d_call: -
j_call: TRBJ1-2
clone_size: -
cdr3_length: 20
v_call: TRBV4-1
cdr3_nt: TGCGCCAGCAGCCCACGACAGATCCGCGGGGGGTTGGGTCGGTACTATGGCTACACCTTC
cdr3_aa: CASSPRQIRGGLGRYYGYTF

d_call: -
j_call: TRBJ1-1
clone_size: -
cdr3_length: 12
v_call: TRBV6-5
cdr3_nt: TGTGCCAGCAGCACCCCGGGAATTGAAGCTTTCTTT
cdr3_aa: CASSTPGIEAFF

d_call: -
j_call: TRBJ2-7
clone_size: -
cdr3_length: 14
v_call: TRBV7-2
cdr3_nt: TGTGCCAGCAGCTTAGTCTTGGGTCGCGGTGAGCAGTACTTC
cdr3_aa: CASSLVLGRGEQYF

d_call: -
j_call: TRBJ1-1
clone_size: once
cdr3_length: 13
v_call: TRBV6-5
cdr3_nt: TGTGCCAGCAGTTTACTTGGGGGGACTGAAGCTTTCTTT
cdr3_aa: CASSLLGGTEAFF

d_call: TRBD1
j_call: TRBJ2-2
clone_size: -
cdr3_length: 17
v_call: TRBV9
cdr3_nt: TGTGCCAGCAGCGTAAGACCGGGACAGAAGAACACCGGGGAGCTGTTTTTT
cdr3_aa: CASSVRPGQKNTGELFF

d_call: TRBD1
j_call: TRBJ2-5
clone_size: -
cdr3_length: 16
v_call: TRBV7-9
cdr3_nt: TGTGCCAGCAGCTTATTAGGGGGCCAAAAGAGAGAGACCCAGTACTTC
cdr3_aa: CASSLLGGQKRETQYF

d_call: -
j_call: TRBJ1-1
clone_size: -
cdr3_length: 16
v_call: TRBV6-5
cdr3_nt: TGTGCCAGCAGTTACCTACCACTTACAGGGAACACTGAAGCTTTCTTT
cdr3_aa: CASSYLPLTGNTEAFF

d_call: -
j_call: TRBJ2-5
clone_size: -
cdr3_length: 11
v_call: TRBV28
cdr3_nt: TGTGCCAGCAGCTCCGGAGAGACCCAGTACTTC
cdr3_aa: CASSSGETQYF

d_call: TRBD1
j_call: TRBJ2-3
clone_size: -
cdr3_length: 14
v_call: TRBV7-6
cdr3_nt: TGTGCCAGCAGCCGGACAGGGGGCAGAGATACGCAGTATTTT
cdr3_aa: CASSRTGGRDTQYF

d_call: TRBD1
j_call: TRBJ1-1
clone_size: -
cdr3_length: 14
v_call: TRBV6-1
cdr3_nt: TGTGCCAGCAGTGAAGTGCAGGGGGACACTGAAGCTTTCTTT
cdr3_aa: CASSEVQGDTEAFF

d_call: -
j_call: TRBJ2-5
clone_size: -
cdr3_length: 14
v_call: TRBV5-6
cdr3_nt: TGTGCCAGCAGCCCGGTGGGCGTACAAGAGACCCAGTACTTC
cdr3_aa: CASSPVGVQETQYF

d_call: -
j_call: TRBJ2-7
clone_size: -
cdr3_length: 16
v_call: TRBV4-1
cdr3_nt: TGCGCCAGCAGCCAAGAATGGGGGGAGGTTTCCGACGAGCAGTACTTC
cdr3_aa: CASSQEWGEVSDEQYF

d_call: TRBD1
j_call: TRBJ1-2
clone_size: -
cdr3_length: 14
v_call: TRBV5-1
cdr3_nt: TGCGCCAGCAGCTTGGCGGACAGGTTGCTTCGCTACACCTTC
cdr3_aa: CASSLADRLLRYTF

d_call: -
j_call: TRBJ2-2
clone_size: -
cdr3_length: 13
v_call: TRBV4-1
cdr3_nt: TGCGCCAGCAGCCAGGAGGGCGTCGGGGAGCTGTTTTTT
cdr3_aa: CASSQEGVGELFF

d_call: TRBD2
j_call: TRBJ2-1
clone_size: few
cdr3_length: 15
v_call: TRBV6-6
cdr3_nt: TGTGCCAGCAGACTTTCCAGGACTAGCGTGAATGAGCAGTTCTTC
cdr3_aa: CASRLSRTSVNEQFF

d_call: -
j_call: TRBJ1-1
clone_size: -
cdr3_length: 14
v_call: TRBV7-9
cdr3_nt: TGTGCCAGCAGCTTAGCGGGAGGGGGCACTGAAGCTTTCTTT
cdr3_aa: CASSLAGGGTEAFF

d_call: TRBD1
j_call: TRBJ2-5
clone_size: -
cdr3_length: 19
v_call: TRBV11-2
cdr3_nt: TGTGCCAGCAGCTCGGGCGGGACAGGGGGCCTTAGGGGCCAAGAGACCCAGTACTTC
cdr3_aa: CASSSGGTGGLRGQETQYF

d_call: -
j_call: TRBJ1-1
clone_size: -
cdr3_length: 15
v_call: TRBV28
cdr3_nt: TGTGCCAGCAGCCCCCTCGGGACTACAAACACTGAAGCTTTCTTT
cdr3_aa: CASSPLGTTNTEAFF

d_call: -
j_call: TRBJ2-3
clone_size: -
cdr3_length: 15
v_call: TRBV4-1
cdr3_nt: TGCGCCAGCGGGGGTGGAAGGGGGTACACAGATACGCAGTATTTT
cdr3_aa: CASGGGRGYTDTQYF

d_call: -
j_call: TRBJ1-1
clone_size: few
cdr3_length: 10
v_call: TRBV20-1
cdr3_nt: TGCAGTGCATCAGGGCATGAAGCTTTCTTT
cdr3_aa: CSASGHEAFF

d_call: TRBD2
j_call: TRBJ2-3
clone_size: -
cdr3_length: 13
v_call: TRBV7-9
cdr3_nt: TGTGCACTGGGGCGGGGGGCTGGAGATACGCAGTATTTT
cdr3_aa: CALGRGAGDTQYF

d_call: -
j_call: TRBJ1-6
clone_size: -
cdr3_length: 15
v_call: TRBV9
cdr3_nt: TGTGCCAGCAGCGTAGGGGGCAGCGATAATTCACCCCTCCACTTT
cdr3_aa: CASSVGGSDNSPLHF

d_call: TRBD1
j_call: TRBJ1-4
clone_size: -
cdr3_length: 14
v_call: TRBV27
cdr3_nt: TGTGCCAGCAGTCTCCAGGGGGCGACGGGAAAACTGTTTTTT
cdr3_aa: CASSLQGATGKLFF

d_call: -
j_call: TRBJ2-7
clone_size: -
cdr3_length: 12
v_call: TRBV9
cdr3_nt: TGTGCCAGCAGCGACCTGGGGCACGAGCAGTACTTC
cdr3_aa: CASSDLGHEQYF

d_call: TRBD1
j_call: TRBJ2-5
clone_size: -
cdr3_length: 14
v_call: TRBV2
cdr3_nt: TGTGCCAGCAGAATGGGACAGGGAGTAGAGACCCAGTACTTC
cdr3_aa: CASRMGQGVETQYF

d_call: -
j_call: TRBJ1-1
clone_size: -
cdr3_length: 17
v_call: TRBV7-6
cdr3_nt: TGTGCCAGCAGCTTAGTTGGTAGAGGTCCTGTGAACACTGAAGCTTTCTTT
cdr3_aa: CASSLVGRGPVNTEAFF

d_call: -
j_call: TRBJ2-2
clone_size: -
cdr3_length: 16
v_call: TRBV2
cdr3_nt: TGTGCCAGCAGTGAAGAGGGGGCGGGGATCACCGGGGAGCTGTTTTTT
cdr3_aa: CASSEEGAGITGELFF

d_call: -
j_call: TRBJ2-7
clone_size: -
cdr3_length: 13
v_call: TRBV5-6
cdr3_nt: TGTGCCAGCAGCTTGAGGGCAGGGTACGAGCAGTACTTC
cdr3_aa: CASSLRAGYEQYF

d_call: -
j_call: TRBJ2-5
clone_size: -
cdr3_length: 11
v_call: TRBV7-9
cdr3_nt: TGTGCCAGCAGAACAGGGGAGACCCAGTACTTC
cdr3_aa: CASRTGETQYF

d_call: -
j_call: TRBJ1-1
clone_size: -
cdr3_length: 15
v_call: TRBV5-1
cdr3_nt: TGCGCCAGCAGCTTGTCTTTAGGGGGGAACACTGAAGCTTTCTTT
cdr3_aa: CASSLSLGGNTEAFF